A single sample gave rise to the 10 T cell receptor beta chains below, sequenced in a study of technical replicates of blood from four donors. The method was immunoSEQ multiplex PCR; TCRdb's version includes in-frame clones alone and lacks a portion of them. Here the sample spans tens of thousands of clones, 95% to 96% being singletons. Material for sequencing was T cells isolated from PBMCs. These receptors all stem from a human donor in good health.

The count of this clone is one. The chain joins TRBV5-1 to TRBJ2-3; the match to TRBD2 covers 15 bases. CDR1 and CDR2 from the germline V gene are SGHRS and YFSETQ. Losses at the gene ends were 4 bases for V and 1 base for J; bases not matched to a gene: 7. This CDR3 comprises 18 residues. CDR3 residues: CASSLGLAGGPGTDTQYF. The CDR3 DNA reads TGCGCCAGCAGCCTCGGACTAGCGGGAGGGCCCGGCACAGATACGCAGTATTTT.

The genes are TRBV5-1 and TRBJ2-7, with a weak D call TRBD2 (6 bases). Germline CDR1 reads SGHRS; CDR2 reads YFSETQ. The CDR3 spans 15 residues. Trimming took 1 base from V and 2 from J, leaving 13 bases between them. The CDR3 loop reads CASSLSLGGTYEQYF. DNA for the CDR3: TGCGCCAGCAGCTTGAGTCTCGGGGGAACCTACGAGCAGTACTTC.

The J gene is TRBJ1-2, the V gene TRBV7-9; TRBD1 agrees at 9 bases. The V gene's germline CDR1 is SEHNR and CDR2 FQNEAQ (reference sequence). This CDR3 spans 15 amino acids. Germline trimming cut 4 bases from V and 10 bases from J; bases unmatched to any gene: 13. CDR3 loop: CASSWVIGTGWDYTF. The CDR3 DNA sequence: TGTGCCAGCAGCTGGGTCATAGGGACAGGGTGGGACTACACCTTC.

The V gene is TRBV14, the J gene TRBJ2-7, with D possibly being TRBD1 (6 bases). Germline lookup yields CDR1 SGHDN and CDR2 FVKESK. The CDR3 has 11 amino acids. V was clipped by 3 bases and J by 6 bases, with 6 bases between them. For the CDR3, the DNA is TGTGCCAGCAGCCAGGGGGCCGAGCAGTACTTC. Protein: CASSQGAEQYF.

This chain links TRBV7-9 with TRBJ2-1, with TRBD2 matching 13 bases. The CDR3 contains 15 residues. The germline V gene has CDR1 SEHNR and CDR2 FQNEAQ (reference sequence). With 5 bases clipped from V and 7 bases from J, the junction kept 5 bases outside the gene matches. The CDR3 here is CASSPRTSGGNEQFF. DNA for the CDR3: TGTGCCAGCAGCCCACGGACTAGCGGGGGTAATGAGCAGTTCTTC.

The chain combines TRBV9 with TRBJ2-7; weak D call: TRBD1 (5 bases). This CDR3 comprises 15 residues. Germline V gene sequence: CDR1 SGDLS, CDR2 YYNGEE. V was cut by 0 bases and J by 3 bases, with 13 bases left in between. DNA for the CDR3: TGTGCCAGCAGCGTAGCCCGTGTCAGGGACTACGAGCAGTACTTC. It specifies CASSVARVRDYEQYF. Full variable domain (rest looked up from reference TRBV9 and TRBJ2-7): DSGVTQTPKHLITATGQRVTLRCSPRSGDLSVYWYQQSLDQGLQFLIQYYNGEERAKGNILERFSAQQFPDLHSELNLSSLELGDSALYFCASSVARVRDYEQYFGPGTRLTVT.

The V gene is TRBV7-9, the J gene TRBJ2-3, with D possibly TRBD1 on 6 matching bases. Per the germline V gene, CDR1 is SEHNR and CDR2 is FQNEAQ (reference sequence). The ends were cut back, 5 bases at V and 1 base at J, with 13 bases in the middle. The CDR3 totals 15 residues. The CDR3 sequence: CASSPRGRGTDTQYF. The CDR3 DNA is TGTGCCAGCAGCCCCAGGGGTAGGGGCACAGATACGCAGTATTTT.

In DNA form, the CDR3 reads TGTGCCAGCAGTCGACAGGGAGGCACCGGGGAGCTGTTTTTT. It codes for CASSRQGGTGELFF. V gene TRBV6-6 combines with J gene TRBJ2-2; perhaps TRBD1 as D (7 bases). V shed 5 bases and J shed 4 bases, with 11 bases lying between them. CDR3 length: 14 amino acids. From germline, CDR1 is MNHNY and CDR2 SVGAGI (reference sequence).

The chain links TRBV4-1 to TRBJ1-1, with D unclear. The CDR3 covers 14 residues. V was cut by 0 bases and J by 0 bases, with 5 bases left in between. Germline-derived CDR1 and CDR2 are MGHRA and YSYEKL. For the CDR3, the DNA is TGCGCCAGCAGCCAAGACATCCTGAACACTGAAGCTTTCTTT. It encodes CASSQDILNTEAFF.

This chain connects TRBV15 to TRBJ1-3; 7 bases agree with TRBD1. Germline CDR1 and CDR2: LNHNV and YYDKDF (reference sequence). V shed 0 bases, J shed 2 bases, and the junction held 4 bases outside the gene matches. This CDR3 has 16 residues. CDR3 protein: CATSRDKQGTGNTIYF. Here the CDR3 DNA reads TGTGCCACCAGCAGAGACAAACAGGGGACTGGAAACACCATATATTTT. Full variable domain (outside the CDR3, taken from reference TRBV15 and TRBJ1-3): DAMVIQNPRYQVTQFGKPVTLSCSQTLNHNVMYWYQQKSSQAPKLLFHYYDKDFNNEADTPDNFQSRRPNTSFCFLDIRSPGLGDTAMYLCATSRDKQGTGNTIYFGEGSWLTVV.